The table lists the clone carrying this T cell receptor (beta chain) with a few counts. What it binds is unknown. The sample comes from a study of cytomegalovirus exposure and HLA in healthy donors. Findings of the study overall: In a later analysis, HLA-associated beta chains showed higher expansion and lower generation probabilities than comparable chains.

The CDR3 length is 14 residues. The germline CDR1 and CDR2 sequences are MNHEY and SVGAGI. The V end lost 6 bases, the J end lost 13 bases, and 19 bases lay between the germline ends. Use of 60 Vbeta and 13 Jbeta primers characterized the PCR. The repertoire was sequenced with immunoSEQ multiplex PCR; TCRdb's copy has only in-frame clones and lacks some. The repertoire has 150,000 to 200,000 clones, around three quarters of them found once; the top ten carry 3% to 4%. This TCR was recovered from a male donor in good health and CMV-seronegative. The sequencing sample was made of PBMCs. V and J are TRBV6-5 and TRBJ1-6; possible D gene TRBD1, 6 bases. CDR3 sequence (DNA): TGTGCCAGCAGCCCTAGAGGGGACACTTATCCCCTCCACTTT. Protein product: CASSPRGDTYPLHF.